The 3 T cell receptor beta chains given below trace back to one sample, sequenced in a study of blood T cell repertoires in COVID-19. Libraries were prepared by immunoSEQ multiplex PCR; TCRdb keeps only in-frame clonotypes and omits some of them. The table records 200,000 to 300,000 clones, approximately 85% of them present only once. Sequencing was done on a sample of PBMCs or T cells enriched from blood (not recorded which). These receptor sequences come from a woman aged 50 to 60 with acute COVID-19.

V usage is TRBV29-1 and J usage is TRBJ1-2, with D possibly matching TRBD1 (6 bases). The length of the CDR3 is 13 residues. The ends were cut back, 3 bases at V and 6 bases at J, with 14 bases in the middle. The germline V gene encodes CDR1 SQVTM and CDR2 ANQGSEA. The CDR3 nucleotides are TGCAGCGTTGATGGGGGGGCCGGGGATGGCTACACCTTC. It yields the protein CSVDGGAGDGYTF.

The chain couples TRBV18 to TRBJ1-6; D might be TRBD1 (5 bases). Germline V CDR1 and CDR2: KGHSH, LQKENI. The CDR3 consists of 15 residues. Between the trimmed V and J ends, which lost 3 bases and 7 bases, there was a span of 13 bases. CDR3 nucleotides: TGTGCCAGCTCACCCTTACAGGAGGGGAATTCACCCCTCCACTTT. It translates to CASSPLQEGNSPLHF.

This clone was seen only once. Different DNA sequences within this sample yield the same CDR3. The chain has TRBV29-1 and TRBJ1-1; TRBD1 matches 7 bases. Germline V CDR1 and CDR2: SQVTM, ANQGSEA. This CDR3 region has 13 residues. Trimming at V came to 6 bases and at J to 0 bases, leaving 4 bases not matched to a gene. CDR3 protein: CSVEGQMNTEAFF. In nucleotides, the CDR3 is TGCAGCGTCGAGGGACAGATGAACACTGAAGCTTTCTTT.